This T cell receptor beta chain appears in the sequencing data of a study of T cell changes during pregnancy in multiple sclerosis. The assay was immunoSEQ multiplex PCR, and TCRdb's table has in-frame clones only and misses some. The table records some 94,000 clones, under 95% of them present only once. The clonotype was recovered from a female donor with multiple sclerosis, enrolled in a pregnancy study. The sequences come from peripheral blood, collected in the first trimester of pregnancy.

CDR3 protein: CASSYGAYNEQFF. The CDR3 nucleotides are TGTGCCAGCAGTTACGGGGCCTACAATGAGCAGTTCTTC. The chain links TRBV5-6 to TRBJ2-1; TRBD2 is a possible D gene (5 bases). V was trimmed by 5 bases and J by 2 bases, leaving 8 bases between them. CDR3 length equals 13 residues. Germline-derived CDR1 and CDR2 are SGHDT and YYEEEE.